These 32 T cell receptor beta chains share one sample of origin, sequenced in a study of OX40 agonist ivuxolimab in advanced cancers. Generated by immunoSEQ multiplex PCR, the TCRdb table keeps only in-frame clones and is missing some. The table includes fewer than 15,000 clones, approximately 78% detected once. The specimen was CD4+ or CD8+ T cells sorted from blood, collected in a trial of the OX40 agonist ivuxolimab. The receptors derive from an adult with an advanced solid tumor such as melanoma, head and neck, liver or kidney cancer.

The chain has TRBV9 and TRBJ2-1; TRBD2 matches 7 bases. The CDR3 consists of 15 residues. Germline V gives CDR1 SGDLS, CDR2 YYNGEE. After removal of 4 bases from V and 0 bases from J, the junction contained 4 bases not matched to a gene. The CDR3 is CASSPPGGSYNEQFF. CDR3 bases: TGTGCCAGCAGCCCGCCGGGGGGCTCCTACAATGAGCAGTTCTTC.

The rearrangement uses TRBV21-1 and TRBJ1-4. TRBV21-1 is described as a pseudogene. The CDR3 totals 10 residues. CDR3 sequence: CASNFFVLFF. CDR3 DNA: TGTGCCAGCAACTTCTTCGTGCTGTTTTTT.

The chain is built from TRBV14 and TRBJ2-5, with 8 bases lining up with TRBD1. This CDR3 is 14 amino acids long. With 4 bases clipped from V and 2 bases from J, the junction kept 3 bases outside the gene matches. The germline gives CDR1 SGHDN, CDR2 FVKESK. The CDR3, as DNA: TGTGCCAGCAGCCGGCGACAGGGGCAAGAGACCCAGTACTTC. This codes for CASSRRQGQETQYF.

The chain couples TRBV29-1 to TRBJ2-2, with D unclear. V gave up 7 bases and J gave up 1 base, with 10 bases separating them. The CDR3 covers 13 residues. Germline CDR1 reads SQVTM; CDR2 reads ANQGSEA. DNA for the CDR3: TGCAGCGGGCTTGCTGGGAACACCGGGGAGCTGTTTTTT. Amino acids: CSGLAGNTGELFF.

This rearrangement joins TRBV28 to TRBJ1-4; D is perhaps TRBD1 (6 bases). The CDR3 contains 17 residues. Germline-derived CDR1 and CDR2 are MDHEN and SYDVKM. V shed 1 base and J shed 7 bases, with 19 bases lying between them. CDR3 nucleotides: TGTGCCAGCAGTTTATTCCCGGGGGGCGGAGGTACTGAAAAACTGTTTTTT. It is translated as CASSLFPGGGGTEKLFF.

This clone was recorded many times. The CDR3 DNA reads TGTGCCAGCAGCTTAAGAGGGGACCCCTACGAGCAGTACTTC. This sequence encodes CASSLRGDPYEQYF. The chain recombines TRBV5-4 with TRBJ2-7; either TRBD1 or TRBD2 may fit D (5 bases each). The V end lost 2 bases, the J end lost 2 bases, and 11 bases lay between the germline ends. This CDR3 spans 14 amino acids. Germline V gene sequence: CDR1 SGHNT, CDR2 YYREEE (reference sequence).

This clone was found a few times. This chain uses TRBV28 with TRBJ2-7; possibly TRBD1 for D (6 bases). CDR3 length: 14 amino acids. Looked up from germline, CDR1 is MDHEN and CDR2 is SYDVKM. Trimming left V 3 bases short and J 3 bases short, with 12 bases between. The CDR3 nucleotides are TGTGCCAGCAGTTTCCAGGGGCTGGACTACGAGCAGTACTTC. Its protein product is CASSFQGLDYEQYF.

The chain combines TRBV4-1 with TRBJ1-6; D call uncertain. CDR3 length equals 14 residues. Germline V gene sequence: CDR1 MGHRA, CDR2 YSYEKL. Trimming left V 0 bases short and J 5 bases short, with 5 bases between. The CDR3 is CASSQDKNNSPLHF. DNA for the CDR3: TGCGCCAGCAGCCAAGACAAGAATAATTCACCCCTCCACTTT.

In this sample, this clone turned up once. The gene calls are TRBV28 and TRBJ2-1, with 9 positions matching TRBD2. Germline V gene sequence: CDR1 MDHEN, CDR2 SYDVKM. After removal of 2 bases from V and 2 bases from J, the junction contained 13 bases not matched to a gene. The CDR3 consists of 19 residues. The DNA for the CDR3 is TGTGCCAGCAGTTTACTGTTTAGGGAGCGGGGGGACACCTACAATGAGCAGTTCTTC. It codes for CASSLLFRERGDTYNEQFF.

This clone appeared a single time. In DNA form, the CDR3 reads TGTGCCAGTACCGCATTATATTCCAACACTGAAGCTTTCTTT. Encoded protein: CASTALYSNTEAFF. This chain joins TRBV19 and TRBJ1-1; D not resolved. Germline CDR1 LNHDA, CDR2 SQIVND (reference sequence). The germline V and J ends were trimmed by 7 bases and 2 bases, with 14 bases remaining between them. The CDR3 has 14 amino acids.

The CDR3 DNA sequence: TGTGCCAGCAGTCGGCGGCCCCTAGGGGCCGACGAGCAGTACTTC. Translating gives CASSRRPLGADEQYF. The rearrangement uses TRBV28 and TRBJ2-7, with a tentative D call TRBD1 (5 bases). Trimming removed 5 bases from V and 5 bases from J, with 19 bases in between. Per the germline V gene, CDR1 is MDHEN and CDR2 is SYDVKM. The CDR3 sequence is 15 residues long.

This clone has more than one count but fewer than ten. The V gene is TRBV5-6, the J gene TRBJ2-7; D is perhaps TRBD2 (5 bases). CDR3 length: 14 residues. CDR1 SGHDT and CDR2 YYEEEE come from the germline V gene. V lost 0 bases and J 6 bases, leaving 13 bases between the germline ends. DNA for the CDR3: TGTGCCAGCAGCTTGGCGGATATAGGGAGCGAGCAGTACTTC. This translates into CASSLADIGSEQYF.

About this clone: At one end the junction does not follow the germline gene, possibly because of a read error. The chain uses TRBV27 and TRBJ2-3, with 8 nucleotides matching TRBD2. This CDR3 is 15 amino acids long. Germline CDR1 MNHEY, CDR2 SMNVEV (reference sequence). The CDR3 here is CTASRGAWDTDTQYF. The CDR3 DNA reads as TGCACCGCCTCGCGGGGGGCGTGGGACACAGATACGCAGTATTTT.

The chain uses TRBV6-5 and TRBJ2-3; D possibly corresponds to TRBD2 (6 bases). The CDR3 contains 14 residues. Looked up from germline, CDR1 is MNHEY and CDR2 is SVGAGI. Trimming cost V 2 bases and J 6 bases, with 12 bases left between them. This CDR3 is CASSYRRAGDTQYF. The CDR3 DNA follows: TGTGCCAGCAGTTACCGGAGGGCCGGGGATACGCAGTATTTT.

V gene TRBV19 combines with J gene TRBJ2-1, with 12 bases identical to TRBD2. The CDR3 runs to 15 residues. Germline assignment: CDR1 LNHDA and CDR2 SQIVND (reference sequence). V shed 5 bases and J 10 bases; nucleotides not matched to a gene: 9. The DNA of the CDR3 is TGTGCCAGTAGTCCCGGGACTAGCGGGTCCCGCGAGCAGTTCTTC. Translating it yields CASSPGTSGSREQFF.

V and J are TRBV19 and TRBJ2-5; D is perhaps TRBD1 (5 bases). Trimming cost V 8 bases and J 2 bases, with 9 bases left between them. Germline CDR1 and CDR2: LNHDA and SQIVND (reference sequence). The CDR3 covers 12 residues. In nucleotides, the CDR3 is TGTGCCAGTTCAGGGAATCAAGAGACCCAGTACTTC. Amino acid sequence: CASSGNQETQYF.

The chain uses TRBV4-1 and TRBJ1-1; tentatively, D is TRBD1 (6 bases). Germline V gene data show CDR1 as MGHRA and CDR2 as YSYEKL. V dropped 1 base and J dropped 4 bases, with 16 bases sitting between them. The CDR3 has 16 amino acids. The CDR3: CASSQASVRGTTEAFF. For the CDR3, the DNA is TGCGCCAGCAGCCAAGCTTCGGTGAGGGGGACCACTGAAGCTTTCTTT.

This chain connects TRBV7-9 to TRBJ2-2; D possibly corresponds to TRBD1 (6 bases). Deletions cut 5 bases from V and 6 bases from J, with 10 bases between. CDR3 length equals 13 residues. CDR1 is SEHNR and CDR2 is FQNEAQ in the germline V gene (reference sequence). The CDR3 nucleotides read TGTGCCAGCAGCACGGACAGTTCCGGGGAGCTGTTTTTT. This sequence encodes CASSTDSSGELFF.

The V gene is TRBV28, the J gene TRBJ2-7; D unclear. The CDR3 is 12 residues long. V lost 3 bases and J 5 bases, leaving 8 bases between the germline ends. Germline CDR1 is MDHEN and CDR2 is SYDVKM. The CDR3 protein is CASSFVSNEQYF. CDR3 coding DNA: TGTGCCAGCAGTTTTGTGAGTAACGAGCAGTACTTC.

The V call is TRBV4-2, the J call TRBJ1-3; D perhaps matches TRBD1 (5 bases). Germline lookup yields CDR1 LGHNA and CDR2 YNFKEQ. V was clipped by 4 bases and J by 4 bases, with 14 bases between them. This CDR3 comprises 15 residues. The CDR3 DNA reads TGTGCCAGCAGCCCAGGAGAGGGGTCAGGAAACACCATATATTTT. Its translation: CASSPGEGSGNTIYF.

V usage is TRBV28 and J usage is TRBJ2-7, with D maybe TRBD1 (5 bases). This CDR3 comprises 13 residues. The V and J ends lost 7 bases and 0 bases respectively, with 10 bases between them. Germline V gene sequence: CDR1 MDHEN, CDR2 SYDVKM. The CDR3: CASTWGGSYEQYF. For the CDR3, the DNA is TGTGCCAGCACTTGGGGCGGCTCCTACGAGCAGTACTTC.

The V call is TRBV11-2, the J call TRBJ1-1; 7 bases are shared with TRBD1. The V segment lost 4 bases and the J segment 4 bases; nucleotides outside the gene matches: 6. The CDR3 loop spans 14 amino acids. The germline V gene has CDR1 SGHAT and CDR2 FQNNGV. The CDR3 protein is CASSSPTGITEAFF. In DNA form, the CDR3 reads TGTGCCAGCAGCTCACCGACAGGGATCACTGAAGCTTTCTTT.

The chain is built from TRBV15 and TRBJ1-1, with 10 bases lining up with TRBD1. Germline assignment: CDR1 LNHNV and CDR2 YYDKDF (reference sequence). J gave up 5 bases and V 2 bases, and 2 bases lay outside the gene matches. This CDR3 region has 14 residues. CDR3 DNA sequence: TGTGCCACCAGCAGAAGGACAGGGGGAACTGAAGCTTTCTTT. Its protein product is CATSRRTGGTEAFF.

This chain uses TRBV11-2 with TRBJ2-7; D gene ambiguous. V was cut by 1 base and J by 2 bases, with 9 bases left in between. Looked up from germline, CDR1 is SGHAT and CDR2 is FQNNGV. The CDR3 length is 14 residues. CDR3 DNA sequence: TGTGCCAGCAGCTTAGTGGGCAGAACCTACGAGCAGTACTTC. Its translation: CASSLVGRTYEQYF.

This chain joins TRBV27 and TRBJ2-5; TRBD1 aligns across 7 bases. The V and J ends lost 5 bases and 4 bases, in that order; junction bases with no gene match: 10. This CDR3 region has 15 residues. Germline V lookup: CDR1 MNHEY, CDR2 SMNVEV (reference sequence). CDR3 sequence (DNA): TGTGCCAGCAGTCCCCCGGGACAGCAGAGAGAGACCCAGTACTTC. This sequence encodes CASSPPGQQRETQYF.

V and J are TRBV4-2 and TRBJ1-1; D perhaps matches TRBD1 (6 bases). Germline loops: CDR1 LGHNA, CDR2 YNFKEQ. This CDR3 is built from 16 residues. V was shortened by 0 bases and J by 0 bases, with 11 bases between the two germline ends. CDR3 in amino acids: CASSQDLGHMNTEAFF. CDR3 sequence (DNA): TGTGCCAGCAGCCAAGATCTGGGACACATGAACACTGAAGCTTTCTTT.

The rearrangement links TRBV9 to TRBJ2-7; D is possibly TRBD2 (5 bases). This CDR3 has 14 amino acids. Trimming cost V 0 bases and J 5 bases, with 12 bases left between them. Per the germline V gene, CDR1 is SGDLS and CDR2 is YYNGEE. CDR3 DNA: TGTGCCAGCAGCGTAGGGGAGTCCGCGGACGAGCAGTACTTC. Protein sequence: CASSVGESADEQYF.

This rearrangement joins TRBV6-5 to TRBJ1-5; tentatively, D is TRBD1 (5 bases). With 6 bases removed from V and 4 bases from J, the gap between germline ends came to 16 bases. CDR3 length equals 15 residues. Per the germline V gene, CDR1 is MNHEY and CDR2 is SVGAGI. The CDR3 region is CASSPIGGGNQPQHF. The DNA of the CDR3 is TGTGCCAGCAGCCCAATTGGGGGGGGAAATCAGCCCCAGCATTTT.

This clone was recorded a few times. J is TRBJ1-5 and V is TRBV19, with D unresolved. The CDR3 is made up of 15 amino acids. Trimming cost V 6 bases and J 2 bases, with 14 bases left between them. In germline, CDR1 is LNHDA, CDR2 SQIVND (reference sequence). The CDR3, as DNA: TGTGCCAGTAGAGGGCAGCTTGGCGGCAATCAGCCCCAGCATTTT. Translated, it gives CASRGQLGGNQPQHF.

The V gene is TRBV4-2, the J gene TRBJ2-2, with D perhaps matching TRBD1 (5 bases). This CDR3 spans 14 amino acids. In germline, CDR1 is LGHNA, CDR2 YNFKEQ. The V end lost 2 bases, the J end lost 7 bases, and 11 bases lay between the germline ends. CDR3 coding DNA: TGTGCCAGCAGCCAATTGTGGGGCAGCGGGGAGCTGTTTTTT. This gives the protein CASSQLWGSGELFF.

CDR3: CASSFTSGGADTQYF. CDR3 DNA: TGTGCCAGCAGTTTCACTAGCGGGGGGGCAGATACGCAGTATTTT. J is TRBJ2-3 and V is TRBV6-5; 13 bases fit TRBD2. V lost 4 bases, J lost 4 bases, and 2 bases stayed unmatched. Germline CDR1 reads MNHEY; CDR2 reads SVGAGI. The CDR3 spans 15 residues.

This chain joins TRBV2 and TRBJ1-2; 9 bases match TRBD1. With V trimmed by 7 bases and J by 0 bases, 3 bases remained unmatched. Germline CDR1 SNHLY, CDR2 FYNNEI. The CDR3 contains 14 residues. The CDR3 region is CASTRTGANYGYTF. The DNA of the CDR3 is TGTGCCAGCACAAGGACAGGGGCTAACTATGGCTACACCTTC. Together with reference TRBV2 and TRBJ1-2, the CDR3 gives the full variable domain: EPEVTQTPSHQVTQMGQEVILRCVPISNHLYFYWYRQILGQKVEFLVSFYNNEISEKSEIFDDQFSVERPDGSNFTLKIRSTKLEDSAMYFCASTRTGANYGYTFGSGTRLTVV.